Sequencing of this T cell receptor (beta chain) was carried out in a study of cytomegalovirus exposure and HLA in healthy donors. As regards this clone: Its antigen is not identified.

Overall study results and limits: The authors enumerated around 150 TCR beta chains as linked to cytomegalovirus.

Profiled with immunoSEQ multiplex PCR; TCRdb holds only in-frame clones, not every one. The data hold roughly 180,000 clones, with 86% observed a single time. The CDR3 spans 14 residues. CDR1 and CDR2 from the germline V gene are SGDLS and YYNGEE. V gave up 0 bases and J gave up 3 bases, with 9 bases separating them. The chain uses TRBV9 and TRBJ1-1; D is unclear. The source of this sequence is a man aged 30-40 years in good health and CMV-seropositive. The sample comprised PBMCs. CDR3 coding DNA: TGTGCCAGCAGCGTAGCGAGTGCAGACACTGAAGCTTTCTTT. This encodes CASSVASADTEAFF.